One and the same sample provided the 10 T cell receptor beta chains below, sequenced in a study of shared clonotypes between healthy human individuals (dated by TCRdb to about 2020). For the CD8 naive samples, CD45RO-negative cells were positively selected for CCR7, yielding a CD45RA+CCR7+ population from which TemRA cells were excluded. The protocol used for the library was the immunoSEQ multiplex PCR assay. The table was pulled from immuneACCESS by TCRdb, which kept in-frame rearrangements only. Such tables lose some clones; where checked, under half of the loss comes from unresolved V genes, and the rest has no known cause. Here the sample has 750,000 to 1,000,000 clones; more than 85% occur a single time. The ten top clones hold about 24% of the sample. Sample: naive CD8+ T cells sorted from blood. Per the publication, the cell subset or site label means: CD45RA+CCR7+. The receptor source for this set is a man aged 30-40 years in good health.

V and J are TRBV27 and TRBJ1-1, with D hard to call. The V gene lost 5 bases and the J gene lost 4 bases, with 8 bases spanning the gap. The CDR3 is 12 residues long. In germline, CDR1 is MNHEY, CDR2 SMNVEV (reference sequence). The CDR3 reads CASSPVGTEAFF. CDR3 bases: TGTGCCAGCAGTCCGGTGGGCACTGAAGCTTTCTTT.

The chain combines TRBV27 with TRBJ2-4; D is undetermined. The CDR3 consists of 15 residues. Trimming cost V 7 bases and J 0 bases, with 13 bases left between them. Germline CDR1 is MNHEY and CDR2 is SMNVEV (reference sequence). CDR3 in amino acids: CASMERGLAKNIQYF. As DNA, the CDR3 is TGTGCCAGCATGGAGCGCGGTCTAGCCAAAAACATTCAGTACTTC.

The chain has TRBV13 and TRBJ2-7, with no clear D. The germline V gene encodes CDR1 PRHDT and CDR2 FYEKMQ (reference sequence). V was trimmed by 0 bases and J by 4 bases, leaving 10 bases between them. CDR3 length: 14 residues. CDR3 in DNA: TGTGCCAGCAGCTTAGGGGTACCAGCATACGAGCAGTACTTC. This codes for CASSLGVPAYEQYF.

Concerning this clone: Additional DNA sequences in this sample encode the identical CDR3. The chain links TRBV11-2 to TRBJ2-7; D uncertain. Trimming removed 1 base from V and 1 base from J, with 5 bases in between. The CDR3 is 13 residues long. Germline loops: CDR1 SGHAT, CDR2 FQNNGV. Here the CDR3 reads CASSLGQSYEQYF. In DNA form, the CDR3 reads TGTGCCAGCAGCTTAGGGCAGTCCTACGAGCAGTACTTC.

This sequence joins TRBV27 and TRBJ2-7; 7 nucleotides align to TRBD2. Germline CDR1 reads MNHEY; CDR2 reads SMNVEV (reference sequence). V lost 11 bases to trimming and J lost 2 bases; unmatched junction nucleotides: 9. The CDR3 consists of 13 residues. The CDR3 coding sequence is TGTGCCGCCCGACGAAGCGGGACCTACGAGCAGTACTTC. Translating gives CAARRSGTYEQYF.

The CDR3 DNA reads TGCGCCAGCAGCGGAGGGGACTCCTCCTACGAGCAGTACTTC. Its protein is CASSGGDSSYEQYF. The chain joins TRBV4-1 to TRBJ2-7; perhaps TRBD2 as D (6 bases). V dropped 5 bases and J dropped 0 bases, with 11 bases sitting between them. The germline V gene encodes CDR1 MGHRA and CDR2 YSYEKL. This CDR3 has 14 residues.

The chain has TRBV6-5 and TRBJ2-2, with D tentatively TRBD1 (5 bases). With 0 bases removed from V and 3 bases from J, the gap between germline ends came to 11 bases. The CDR3 covers 16 residues. Germline V gene data show CDR1 as MNHEY and CDR2 as SVGAGI. CDR3 bases: TGTGCCAGCAGTTACTCGCAAGGGGTCCACACCGGGGAGCTGTTTTTT. Translating it yields CASSYSQGVHTGELFF.

The chain has TRBV6-6 and TRBJ2-1; D is perhaps TRBD2 (5 bases). The CDR3 runs to 13 residues. V was pared by 6 bases and J by 6 bases, with 12 bases between. Germline V gene lookup returns CDR1 MNHNY and CDR2 SVGAGI (reference sequence). The CDR3 reads CASSPDWGNEQFF. The CDR3 nucleotides are TGTGCCAGCAGCCCGGACTGGGGCAATGAGCAGTTCTTC.

This clone was found a few times. In DNA form, the CDR3 reads TGCAGCGTTCACGAACAGGGGGCTTACACCGGGGAGCTGTTTTTT. Protein product: CSVHEQGAYTGELFF. The genes are TRBV29-1 and TRBJ2-2; 9 bases map to TRBD1. The CDR3 has 15 residues. Germline V gene data show CDR1 as SQVTM and CDR2 as ANQGSEA. J lost 3 bases, V lost 5 bases, and 7 bases had no gene match.

This rearrangement joins TRBV27 to TRBJ2-7; 11 bases agree with TRBD1. V lost 5 bases and J lost 3; bases outside the gene matches: 6. From germline, CDR1 is MNHEY and CDR2 SMNVEV (reference sequence). This CDR3 is 15 amino acids long. The CDR3 loop is CASSMSGTGGYEQYF. The CDR3 DNA reads TGTGCCAGCAGTATGTCCGGGACAGGGGGCTACGAGCAGTACTTC.